Here is one T cell receptor beta chain with its context. Its target is unknown. The study sequenced TCR beta in blood CD8+ and CD4+ T cells. This specimen comes from a study of CD8 T cells in Susac syndrome. Reverse transcription used about 0.45 to 1 ug RNA and random hexamers. TCRdb itself ran the immunoSEQ multiplex PCR reads through MiXCR, one entry per CDR3 protein. This sample carries roughly 200,000 distinct CDR3 sequences, roughly 94% of them seen once, and the ten largest clones take 0.095% to 0.1%. CDR1 SGHRS and CDR2 YFSETQ come from the germline V gene. The CDR3 is made up of 17 amino acids. V was trimmed by 0 bases and J by 0 bases, leaving 10 bases between them. Study observations and caveats: By the study's own acknowledgment, its TCR sequencing and HLA analysis included relatively few individuals.

The chain uses TRBV5-1 and TRBJ1-6, with D maybe TRBD1 (5 bases). Sequencing was performed on CD4+ T cells from PBMCs. The clonotype comes from a human donor with Susac syndrome. In DNA, the CDR3 is TGCGCCAGCAGCTTGGAAGGGGTTCGCTCCTATAATTCACCCCTCCACTTT. Its translation is CASSLEGVRSYNSPLHF.